This TCR beta chain was observed in a study of T cells in Graves' hyperthyroidism and ophthalmopathy. This clonotype appeared many times. Looked up from germline, CDR1 is WSHSY and CDR2 is SAAADI. There are 13 residues in the CDR3. Trimming left V 0 bases short and J 4 bases short, with 4 bases between. The source material, RNA transcripts, was used to amplify TCR beta CDR3 regions. The HTBI primer set drove a first-round RT-PCR of the TCR CDR3. One entry per CDR3 protein, called by TCRdb with MiXCR from the multiplex PCR reads. The repertoire holds about 540,000 distinct CDR3 sequences, with approximately 44% as singletons.

Material for sequencing was peripheral blood or thyroid tissue (not recorded which). This chain links TRBV10-2 with TRBJ1-3; unclear D gene. This sequence was found in a woman aged 18-30 years with Graves' hyperthyroidism. CDR3 in DNA: TGCGCCAGCAGTGAGTCGACAGGAAACACCATATATTTT. It encodes CASSESTGNTIYF.